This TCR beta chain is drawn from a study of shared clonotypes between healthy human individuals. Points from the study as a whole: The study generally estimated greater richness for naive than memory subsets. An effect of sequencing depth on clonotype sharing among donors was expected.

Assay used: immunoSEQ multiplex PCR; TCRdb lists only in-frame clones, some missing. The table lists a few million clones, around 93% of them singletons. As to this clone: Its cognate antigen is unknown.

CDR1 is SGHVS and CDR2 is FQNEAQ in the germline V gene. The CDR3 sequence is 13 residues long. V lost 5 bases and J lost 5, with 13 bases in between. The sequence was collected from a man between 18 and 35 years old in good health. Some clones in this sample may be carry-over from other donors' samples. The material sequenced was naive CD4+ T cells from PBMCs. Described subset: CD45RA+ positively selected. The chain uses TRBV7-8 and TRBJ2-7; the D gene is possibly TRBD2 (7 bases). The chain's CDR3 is CASSARGGDEQYF. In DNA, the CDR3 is TGTGCCAGCAGCGCCAGAGGGGGGGACGAGCAGTACTTC.